Detailed here is one T cell receptor (beta chain). No antigen is known for it. The entry originates in a study of T cell repertoires in cytomegalovirus infection. Study-level points and caveats: Cumulative frequency of public TCR beta families picked out carriers of CMV plus the relevant HLA.

TCRdb fed the reads into MiXCR, producing one record per CDR3 protein. The sample shows 450,000 to 600,000 distinct CDR3 sequences, roughly a third of them seen only once. The CDR3 has 14 residues. Germline values: CDR1 SGHTA, CDR2 FQGNSA. V shed 5 bases and J shed 8 bases, with 18 bases lying between them. The gene calls are TRBV7-2 and TRBJ1-2; D is undetermined. The clonotype originates from a human donor in good health (CMV status not recorded). Some clones in this sample may be carry-over from other donors' samples. The material was cultured PBMCs, obtained from culture after CMV antigen stimulation. The CDR3 sequence is CASSHQRGREGYTF. CDR3 sequence (DNA): TGTGCCAGCAGCCACCAACGAGGACGGGAGGGCTACACCTTC.